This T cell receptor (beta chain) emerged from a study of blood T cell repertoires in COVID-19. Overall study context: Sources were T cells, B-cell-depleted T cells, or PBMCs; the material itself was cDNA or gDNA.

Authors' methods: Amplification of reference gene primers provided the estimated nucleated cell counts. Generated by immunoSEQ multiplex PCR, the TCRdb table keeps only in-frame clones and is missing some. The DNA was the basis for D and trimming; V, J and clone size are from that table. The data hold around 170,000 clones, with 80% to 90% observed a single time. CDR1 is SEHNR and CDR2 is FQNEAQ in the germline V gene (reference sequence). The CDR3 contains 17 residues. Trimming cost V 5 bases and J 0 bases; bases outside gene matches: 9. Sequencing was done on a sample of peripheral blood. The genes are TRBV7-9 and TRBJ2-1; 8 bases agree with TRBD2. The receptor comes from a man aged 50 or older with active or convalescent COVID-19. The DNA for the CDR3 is TGTGCCAGCAGCACAATGGAGACTAGCGCCTCCTACAATGAGCAGTTCTTC. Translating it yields CASSTMETSASYNEQFF.